These 5 T cell receptor beta chains were all obtained from the same sample, sequenced in a study of T cell changes during pregnancy in multiple sclerosis. TCRdb's table, derived via immunoSEQ multiplex PCR, lists solely in-frame clones and lacks some. The data show about 38,000 clones, around nine tenths seen once. This specimen consisted of CD4+ T cells from peripheral blood mononuclear cells, obtained in the third trimester of pregnancy. These receptors were obtained from a female donor in good health, enrolled as a control in a pregnancy study.

In this sample, this clone turned up once. This CDR3 is CASTLRQGGTEAFF. The DNA for the CDR3 is TGTGCCAGCACCCTCCGGCAGGGCGGCACTGAAGCTTTCTTT. J is TRBJ1-1 and V is TRBV6-1, with D possibly being TRBD1 (5 bases). The length of the CDR3 is 14 residues. Trimming took 7 bases from V and 4 from J, leaving 16 bases between them. Germline assignment: CDR1 MNHNS and CDR2 SASEGT.

The chain has TRBV15 and TRBJ1-6; D is undetermined. This CDR3 has 16 residues. V was shortened by 1 base and J by 9 bases, with 16 bases between the two germline ends. Germline V lookup: CDR1 LNHNV, CDR2 YYDKDF (reference sequence). CDR3 in DNA: TGTGCCACCAGCAGAGGTCGGAGTTCGATAAGTTCACCCCTCCACTTT. It specifies CATSRGRSSISSPLHF.

The V call is TRBV7-9, the J call TRBJ2-1, with D unresolved. The V and J ends lost 7 bases and 0 bases respectively, with 13 bases between them. Germline CDR1 is SEHNR and CDR2 is FQNEAQ (reference sequence). The CDR3 runs 15 residues. CDR3 region: CASTKAASSYNEQFF. The CDR3, as DNA: TGTGCCAGCACTAAGGCGGCGAGCTCCTACAATGAGCAGTTCTTC.

With regard to this clone: At one end the junction does not follow the germline gene, possibly because of a read error. In nucleotides, the CDR3 is TGTGCTAGCAGCGGGGGGGTGGGCGGGGTCTACGAGCAGTACTTC. Residues: CASSGGVGGVYEQYF. The chain links TRBV7-7 to TRBJ2-7, with TRBD2 matching 10 bases. The CDR3 consists of 15 residues. Germline V gene lookup returns CDR1 SSHAT and CDR2 FNYEAQ (reference sequence).

V is TRBV30 and J is TRBJ1-1, with D perhaps matching TRBD1 (5 bases). CDR3 length equals 13 residues. Between the trimmed V and J ends, which lost 3 bases and 10 bases, there was a span of 18 bases. In germline, CDR1 is GTSNPN, CDR2 SVGIG (reference sequence). As DNA, the CDR3 is TGTGCCTGGAGGGACAACGTCGCTCCTACAGCTTTCTTT. Its translation: CAWRDNVAPTAFF.